The 27 T cell receptor beta chains in this list originate from one sample, sequenced in a study of T cell responses to AZD1222 COVID-19 vaccine. Assay used: immunoSEQ multiplex PCR; TCRdb lists only in-frame clones, some missing. The sample has about 120,000 clones; around 90% are singletons. The sample here was peripheral blood, taken 28 days after the second AZD1222 dose. The receptors come from an adult who received the AZD1222 COVID-19 vaccine.

CDR3 in amino acids: CASSIGQSGETQYF. As DNA, the CDR3 is TGTGCCAGTAGTATAGGACAATCCGGAGAGACCCAGTACTTC. The gene calls are TRBV19 and TRBJ2-5; D not certain. V was shortened by 1 base and J by 4 bases, with 10 bases between the two germline ends. Germline V gives CDR1 LNHDA, CDR2 SQIVND (reference sequence). The CDR3 sequence is 14 residues long.

This chain connects TRBV11-3 to TRBJ2-1; the match to TRBD2 covers 10 bases. J was trimmed by 8 bases and V by 1 base; bases with no gene match: 8. The CDR3 contains 16 residues. Germline lookup yields CDR1 SGHNT and CDR2 YENEEA. The CDR3, as DNA: TGTGCCAGCAGCTTAGGAGGTAGCGGGGGGAAATATGAGCAGTTCTTC. This translates into CASSLGGSGGKYEQFF.

The table lists this clone with a few counts. The genes are TRBV5-5 and TRBJ2-7, with 8 bases identical to TRBD1. J lost 2 bases, V lost 3 bases, and 4 bases had no gene match. Germline CDR1 and CDR2: SGHKS and YYEKEE (reference sequence). The CDR3 consists of 14 residues. The CDR3 is CASSSPGQAYEQYF. CDR3 in DNA: TGTGCCAGCAGCTCCCCGGGACAGGCCTACGAGCAGTACTTC.

The chain recombines TRBV29-1 with TRBJ2-7; 11 bases are a match to TRBD1. CDR1 SQVTM and CDR2 ANQGSEA come from the germline V gene. The CDR3 consists of 13 residues. V lost 6 bases to trimming and J lost 7 bases; unmatched junction nucleotides: 8. CDR3 sequence reads: CSVVRDRGSEQYF. The CDR3 DNA reads as TGCAGCGTCGTCAGGGACAGGGGGAGTGAGCAGTACTTC.

The chain joins TRBV5-4 to TRBJ1-1; D gene uncertain. The ends were cut back, 4 bases at V and 6 bases at J, with 16 bases in the middle. Germline V lookup: CDR1 SGHNT, CDR2 YYREEE (reference sequence). The length of the CDR3 is 14 residues. This chain's CDR3 is CASSRMDHGAEAFF. The CDR3 DNA sequence: TGTGCCAGCAGCCGGATGGACCACGGGGCTGAAGCTTTCTTT.

The genes are TRBV19 and TRBJ2-5; 11 bases line up with TRBD1. Germline trimming cut 5 bases from V and 4 bases from J; bases unmatched to any gene: 6. This CDR3 is built from 15 residues. CDR1 LNHDA and CDR2 SQIVND come from the germline V gene (reference sequence). CDR3 bases: TGTGCCAGTAGTGTATGGGGACAGGGGGTAGAGACCCAGTACTTC. Translation: CASSVWGQGVETQYF.

This sequence joins TRBV28 and TRBJ1-2; maybe TRBD1 (5 bases). With 3 bases removed from V and 0 bases from J, the gap between germline ends came to 11 bases. The length of the CDR3 is 15 residues. The V gene's germline CDR1 is MDHEN and CDR2 SYDVKM. DNA of the CDR3: TGTGCCAGCAGTTTGGGCCTGACAGCTAACTATGGCTACACCTTC. Amino acid sequence: CASSLGLTANYGYTF.

CDR3 sequence (DNA): TGTGCCAGCAGCCAAGCCTTAACTCGGACCGGGGCCAACGTCCTGACTTTC. Translating gives CASSQALTRTGANVLTF. The V call is TRBV3-1 (or the pseudogene TRBV3-2), the J call TRBJ2-6; D gene uncertain. The germline gives CDR1 LGHDT, CDR2 YNNKEL (reference sequence). This CDR3 comprises 17 residues. Trimming cost V 1 base and J 4 bases, with 14 bases left between them.

The chain carries TRBV11-2 and TRBJ2-7, with a possible D match to TRBD1 (6 bases). The CDR3 is 14 amino acids. The V and J ends lost 4 bases and 2 bases respectively, with 12 bases between them. In germline, CDR1 is SGHAT, CDR2 FQNNGV. The DNA for the CDR3 is TGTGCCAGCAGCTCCCCCGGACAGACCTACGAGCAGTACTTC. It specifies CASSSPGQTYEQYF.

This CDR3 reads CASSMGRGTTEAFF. CDR3 DNA: TGTGCCAGTAGTATGGGGAGGGGGACCACTGAAGCTTTCTTT. The chain carries TRBV19 and TRBJ1-1, with D tentatively TRBD1 (6 bases). Germline CDR1 is LNHDA and CDR2 is SQIVND (reference sequence). The CDR3 has 14 amino acids. With 3 bases removed from V and 4 bases from J, the gap between germline ends came to 12 bases.

This clone was seen more than once but under ten times. V and J are TRBV20-1 and TRBJ2-7; D may be TRBD1 or TRBD2 (5 bases each). This CDR3 has 14 residues. Germline CDR1 DFQATT, CDR2 SNEGSKA (reference sequence). V was pared by 3 bases and J by 3 bases, with 15 bases between. The CDR3 here is CSASAGTLDYEQYF. The DNA of the CDR3 is TGCAGTGCTAGTGCCGGGACCTTGGACTACGAGCAGTACTTC.

J is TRBJ2-7 and V is TRBV18; no clear D gene. The CDR3 extends over 13 amino acids. Germline V gene data show CDR1 as KGHSH and CDR2 as LQKENI. The germline V and J ends were trimmed by 1 base and 2 bases, with 6 bases remaining between them. CDR3 DNA sequence: TGTGCCAGCTCACCACAAAAGGCCTACGAGCAGTACTTC. Amino acids: CASSPQKAYEQYF.

The CDR3 reads CASSRGAETQYF. The DNA of the CDR3 is TGTGCCAGCAGCCGGGGGGCTGAGACCCAGTACTTC. V and J are TRBV3-1 (or the pseudogene TRBV3-2) and TRBJ2-5, with D perhaps assigned TRBD1 or TRBD2 (6 bases each). Trimming removed 4 bases at V and 5 bases at J, with 8 bases between. The germline V gene has CDR1 LGHDT and CDR2 YNNKEL (reference sequence). The CDR3 has 12 residues.

In its sample, this clone was seen once. The V call is TRBV5-1, the J call TRBJ1-2; D call uncertain. Trimming cost V 2 bases and J 3 bases, with 5 bases left between them. The CDR3 contains 12 residues. Germline lookup yields CDR1 SGHRS and CDR2 YFSETQ. The CDR3 spells CASSFGDYGYTF. DNA of the CDR3: TGCGCCAGCAGCTTCGGTGACTATGGCTACACCTTC.

The chain employs TRBV7-8 and TRBJ1-3; 8 bases map to TRBD1. This CDR3 is built from 16 residues. Germline trimming cut 0 bases from V and 10 bases from J; bases unmatched to any gene: 11. Germline CDR1 and CDR2: SGHVS and FQNEAQ. The CDR3 sequence: CASSLAGGQALHTIYF. For the CDR3, the DNA is TGTGCCAGCAGCTTAGCTGGGGGACAGGCCCTCCATACCATATATTTT.

The chain has TRBV2 and TRBJ2-2, with 7 bases fitting TRBD2. The CDR3 sequence is 14 residues long. Germline values: CDR1 SNHLY, CDR2 FYNNEI. J lost 7 bases, V lost 5 bases, and 7 bases had no gene match. The CDR3 DNA is TGTGCCAGCAGTCAAATTACTAGCGACGGGGAGCTGTTTTTT. It translates to CASSQITSDGELFF. The complete variable domain, with remaining parts taken from reference TRBV2 and TRBJ2-2, reads EPEVTQTPSHQVTQMGQEVILRCVPISNHLYFYWYRQILGQKVEFLVSFYNNEISEKSEIFDDQFSVERPDGSNFTLKIRSTKLEDSAMYFCASSQITSDGELFFGEGSRLTVL.

The gene calls are TRBV7-2 and TRBJ2-7; TRBD1 matches at 7 bases. Unmatched junction bases numbered 6, after V lost 4 bases and J lost 0 bases. This CDR3 spans 15 amino acids. Germline lookup yields CDR1 SGHTA and CDR2 FQGNSA. CDR3 nucleotides: TGTGCCAGCAGCTACGGGACAGCAAGCTCCTACGAGCAGTACTTC. Amino acids: CASSYGTASSYEQYF.

This chain uses TRBV4-1 with TRBJ1-2; 7 bases are shared with TRBD1. The CDR3 consists of 17 residues. Germline CDR1 MGHRA, CDR2 YSYEKL. The V gene end was trimmed by 3 bases and the J gene end by 0 bases; junction bases not matched to a gene: 10. The CDR3 loop is CASSHLTGTKANYGYTF. Written as DNA, the CDR3 is TGCGCCAGCAGCCACCTGACAGGGACCAAAGCTAACTATGGCTACACCTTC.

The V and J genes are TRBV11-3 and TRBJ1-1, with D maybe TRBD1 (6 bases). The CDR3 contains 15 residues. Trimming took off 5 bases at V and 1 base at J, with 14 bases between the two ends. The germline gives CDR1 SGHNT, CDR2 YENEEA. CDR3 nucleotides: TGTGCCAGCAGCCCGGGTGGGGGACAGAACACTGAAGCTTTCTTT. The encoded protein is CASSPGGGQNTEAFF.

In DNA, the CDR3 is TGTGCCAGCTCACCATTTTCGGCAGAGAACACTGAAGCTTTCTTT. It is translated as CASSPFSAENTEAFF. This chain connects TRBV18 to TRBJ1-1; no reliable D call. CDR3 length: 15 amino acids. Germline V CDR1 and CDR2: KGHSH, LQKENI. The ends were cut back, 2 bases at V and 1 base at J, with 11 bases in the middle.

CDR3 in amino acids: CASSEMTGVNQPQHF. The DNA for the CDR3 is TGTGCCAGCAGTGAGATGACAGGGGTCAATCAGCCCCAGCATTTT. The chain employs TRBV6-1 and TRBJ1-5, with 8 bases aligning to TRBD1. This CDR3 comprises 15 residues. From germline, CDR1 is MNHNS and CDR2 SASEGT. Trimming took 3 bases from V and 3 from J; bases not matched to a gene: 4.

V and J are TRBV11-2 and TRBJ2-7; D perhaps matches TRBD2 (5 bases). The germline V gene has CDR1 SGHAT and CDR2 FQNNGV. Between the trimmed V and J ends, which lost 1 base and 1 base, there was a span of 11 bases. The CDR3 runs 15 residues. The CDR3 DNA sequence: TGTGCCAGCAGCTTAGGTCCTGGAGGTTCCTACGAGCAGTACTTC. Residues: CASSLGPGGSYEQYF. Supplemented by reference TRBV11-2 and TRBJ2-7, the full variable domain reads EAGVAQSPRYKIIEKRQSVAFWCNPISGHATLYWYQQILGQGPKLLIQFQNNGVVDDSQLPKDRFSAERLKGVDSTLKIQPAKLEDSAVYLCASSLGPGGSYEQYFGPGTRLTVT.

The chain combines TRBV4-3 with TRBJ1-1; TRBD1 matches 7 bases. V was clipped by 3 bases and J by 1 base; unmatched bases: 5. Per germline, CDR1 LGHNA and CDR2 YSLEER. The CDR3 runs to 15 residues. CDR3 amino acids: CASSQADRPNTEAFF. CDR3 nucleotides: TGCGCCAGCAGCCAGGCGGACAGGCCGAACACTGAAGCTTTCTTT.

The chain recombines TRBV29-1 with TRBJ1-5; TRBD1 matches 8 bases. Germline-derived CDR1 and CDR2 are SQVTM and ANQGSEA. The CDR3 consists of 13 residues. The V and J ends lost 6 bases and 8 bases, in that order; junction bases with no gene match: 9. CDR3 region: CSVQVDRGEPQHF. The DNA for the CDR3 is TGCAGCGTCCAAGTTGACAGGGGTGAGCCCCAGCATTTT.

This clone was counted between two and nine times. The V and J genes are TRBV12-3 or TRBV12-4 and TRBJ1-2; D might be TRBD1 (5 bases). V was pared by 3 bases and J by 8 bases, with 7 bases between. This CDR3 comprises 11 residues. The CDR3 spells CASSLSGGYTF. The CDR3 DNA is TGTGCCAGCAGTTTGTCAGGGGGCTACACCTTC.

The chain links TRBV15 to TRBJ1-2; D is ambiguous. Germline V gives CDR1 LNHNV, CDR2 YYDKDF (reference sequence). Between the trimmed V and J ends, which lost 0 bases and 4 bases, there was a span of 15 bases. CDR3 length: 16 amino acids. CDR3 sequence reads: CATSRDRTGASYGYTF. CDR3 DNA sequence: TGTGCCACCAGCAGAGATCGAACGGGAGCGAGCTATGGCTACACCTTC.

The chain carries TRBV20-1 and TRBJ2-5, with D possibly matching TRBD2 (6 bases). The germline V gene has CDR1 DFQATT and CDR2 SNEGSKA (reference sequence). CDR3 size: 15 residues. Deletions cut 3 bases from V and 2 bases from J, with 16 bases between. DNA for the CDR3: TGCAGTGCTAGTTTGACGGGGGAAGGTCAAGAGACCCAGTACTTC. It specifies CSASLTGEGQETQYF.